The present T cell receptor (beta chain) was sequenced within a study of human T cells and chemical hapten exposure. Time point of the sample: pre-sensitization, week 0. Regarding treatment: therapeutic diphenylcyclopropenone sensitization with weekly scalp DPC. Germline CDR1 is MNHEY and CDR2 is SVGAGI. This CDR3 spans 14 amino acids. With 0 bases removed from V and 3 bases from J, the gap between germline ends came to 8 bases. At least ten counts were recorded for this clonotype. TCRdb fed the RACE reads into MiXCR, producing one record per CDR3 protein. The sample includes approximately 90,000 distinct CDR3 sequences, about 8.5% seen only once; the top ten take 2.5% to 3%.

This receptor was obtained from a man aged 35 to 55 with alopecia areata. Some clones in this sample may be carry-over from other donors' samples. The starting material was whole blood, obtained in connection with sensitization to the hapten diphenylcyclopropenone (DPC). The genes are TRBV6-5 and TRBJ1-2; possibly TRBD1 for D (6 bases). CDR3 bases: TGTGCCAGCAGTTACTCCCCAGGGGACTATGGCTACACCTTC. This gives the protein CASSYSPGDYGYTF.